This T cell receptor beta chain was captured in a study of blood T cell repertoires in COVID-19. Study summary: The United States, Italy and Spain provided the acute and convalescent COVID-19 samples. T cells, B-cell-depleted T cells, or PBMCs provided the cDNA or gDNA that served as material.

CDR3 length: 15 amino acids. CDR1 is PRHDT and CDR2 is FYEKMQ in the germline V gene (reference sequence). V lost 5 bases, J lost 5 bases, and 10 bases stayed unmatched. Per the authors' pipeline: Cell counts per sample came from amplifying reference gene primers. The assay was immunoSEQ multiplex PCR, and TCRdb's table has in-frame clones only and misses some. Clone size and the V and J calls come from that table; the DNA yielded D and trimming. The sample lists under 150,000 clones; around four fifths were seen once. This sequence was found in a man in his sixties or seventies with active or convalescent COVID-19. Sequences were obtained from peripheral blood. The J gene is TRBJ2-7, the V gene TRBV13; 9 bases fit TRBD1. CDR3 amino acids: CASSAVGQGVNEQYF. As DNA, the CDR3 is TGTGCCAGCAGCGCCGTGGGACAGGGAGTCAACGAGCAGTACTTC.